This TCR beta chain was sequenced in a study of a mutant IDH1 vaccine in newly diagnosed glioma. Study-level background: The patients were given eight vaccinations, one each in weeks 1, 3, 5, 7, 11, 15, 19 and 23. Vaccines were begun 4-6 weeks after radiotherapy alone, or with temozolomide cycles. Whole-study results and caveats: Vaccination elicited immune responses in roughly 93% of patients.

Time point defined: week 5, during vaccination. Alongside topical imiquimod, each dose of vaccine comprised 300 ug of mutant IDH1 20-mer peptide. Profiling relied on immunoSEQ multiplex PCR, and the TCRdb table lists in-frame clones only, not all of them. Here the sample spans 40,000 or so clones, approximately 91% being singletons. About this clone itself: Its target is not known.

This receptor was taken from a man in his fifties with glioma. The specimen comprised PBMCs, sampled from a glioma patient whose treatment included an IDH1 peptide vaccine.

Here the CDR3 reads CSVPRDTSNYGYTF. The CDR3 region has the DNA TGCAGCGTACCCCGGGACACCTCTAACTATGGCTACACCTTC. The chain carries TRBV29-1 and TRBJ1-2, with D possibly TRBD1 on 6 matching bases. Germline values: CDR1 SQVTM, CDR2 ANQGSEA. This CDR3 comprises 14 residues. With 6 bases removed from V and 0 bases from J, the gap between germline ends came to 14 bases.